These 4 T cell receptor beta chains were all obtained from the same sample, sequenced in a study of blood T cell repertoires in COVID-19. Here immunoSEQ multiplex PCR was the method, and the copy in TCRdb shows in-frame clones only, minus some. The sample shows approximately 210,000 clones, approximately 80% of them seen only once. The sample comprised PBMCs or T cells enriched from blood (not recorded which). These receptors originate from a woman in her forties or fifties with acute COVID-19.

This clone was found a few times. The chain recombines TRBV15 with TRBJ2-5, with TRBD2 matching 13 bases. The CDR3 loop spans 18 amino acids. Germline lookup yields CDR1 LNHNV and CDR2 YYDKDF (reference sequence). The trim removed 1 base at V and 2 bases at J, leaving 7 bases unmatched. The DNA for the CDR3 is TGTGCCACCAGCAGAGCTCCGGGACTAGCGGGGTTACAAGAGACCCAGTACTTC. Its translation is CATSRAPGLAGLQETQYF.

The CDR3 is CASSYRGGYTF. In DNA, the CDR3 is TGTGCCAGTAGCTACAGGGGTGGCTACACCTTC. This chain joins TRBV19 and TRBJ1-2; TRBD1 agrees at 7 bases. The CDR3 totals 11 residues. Germline V gene lookup returns CDR1 LNHDA and CDR2 SQIVND (reference sequence). V dropped 6 bases and J dropped 7; count of bases not matched to a gene: 2. Complete variable domain (other parts from reference TRBV19 and TRBJ1-2): DGGITQSPKYLFRKEGQNVTLSCEQNLNHDAMYWYRQDPGQGLRLIYYSQIVNDFQKGDIAEGYSVSREKKESFPLTVTSAQKNPTAFYLCASSYRGGYTFGSGTRLTVV.

This clone turned up a few times. The chain couples TRBV4-2 to TRBJ1-2, with no clear D. V gave up 5 bases and J gave up 4 bases, with 23 bases separating them. CDR1 is LGHNA and CDR2 is YNFKEQ in the germline V gene. The CDR3 extends over 17 amino acids. CDR3 DNA: TGTGCCAGCAGCGCCTCGGCTAGGAACCCGCGGGGCTATGGCTACACCTTC. This sequence encodes CASSASARNPRGYGYTF.

The chain combines TRBV11-2 with TRBJ2-3, with D possibly TRBD2 on 5 matching bases. The V end was cut by 4 bases, the J end by 5 bases, with 22 bases between. The CDR3 length is 17 residues. From germline, CDR1 is SGHAT and CDR2 FQNNGV. The CDR3 region has the DNA TGTGCCAGCAGCTCCTTGCGCGGGCGGAAACCACTAGATACGCAGTATTTT. Translation: CASSSLRGRKPLDTQYF.